Presented here are 5 T cell receptor beta chains from one specimen sequenced in a study of T cell responses to AZD1222 COVID-19 vaccine. Profiling relied on immunoSEQ multiplex PCR, and the TCRdb table lists in-frame clones only, not all of them. The sample lists under 150,000 clones, roughly 91% occurring once. The sequenced sample was peripheral blood, obtained on day 0 of AZD1222 vaccination. All receptors derive from an adult in good health.

V gene TRBV5-6 combines with J gene TRBJ1-2, with a weak D call TRBD1 (5 bases). From germline, CDR1 is SGHDT and CDR2 YYEEEE. V was shortened by 6 bases and J by 2 bases, with 14 bases between the two germline ends. The CDR3 spans 14 residues. CDR3: CASTPVGANYGYTF. CDR3 sequence (DNA): TGTGCCAGCACCCCGGTCGGGGCCAACTATGGCTACACCTTC. The entire variable domain, with the rest obtained from reference TRBV5-6 and TRBJ1-2, is as follows: DAGVTQSPTHLIKTRGQQVTLRCSPKSGHDTVSWYQQALGQGPQFIFQYYEEEERQRGNFPDRFSGHQFPNYSSELNVNALLLGDSALYLCASTPVGANYGYTFGSGTRLTVV.

The chain combines TRBV12-3 or TRBV12-4 with TRBJ2-7, with D unresolved. The CDR3 extends over 12 amino acids. V was pared by 3 bases and J by 4 bases, with 7 bases between. The CDR3 DNA sequence: TGTGCCAGCAGTTTTATAGTGTACGAGCAGTACTTC. Protein product: CASSFIVYEQYF.

The rearrangement uses TRBV5-6 and TRBJ1-1; 7 bases agree with TRBD1. Germline loops: CDR1 SGHDT, CDR2 YYEEEE. The length of the CDR3 is 13 residues. V shed 4 bases, J shed 4 bases, and the junction held 4 bases outside the gene matches. The CDR3 sequence: CASSRDRATEAFF. For the CDR3, the DNA is TGTGCCAGCAGCCGCGACAGGGCCACTGAAGCTTTCTTT. The full variable domain, rest sourced from reference TRBV5-6 and TRBJ1-1, is DAGVTQSPTHLIKTRGQQVTLRCSPKSGHDTVSWYQQALGQGPQFIFQYYEEEERQRGNFPDRFSGHQFPNYSSELNVNALLLGDSALYLCASSRDRATEAFFGQGTRLTVV.

This chain connects TRBV12-3 or TRBV12-4 to TRBJ2-2; unclear D gene. This CDR3 comprises 13 residues. V was trimmed by 2 bases and J by 6 bases, leaving 7 bases between them. CDR3 DNA: TGTGCCAGCAGTTTACGAGTAGCCGGGGAGCTGTTTTTT. Amino acid sequence: CASSLRVAGELFF.

The chain is built from TRBV7-3 and TRBJ2-1, with 14 bases matching TRBD2. In germline, CDR1 is SGHTA, CDR2 FQGTGA. The length of the CDR3 is 17 residues. J gave up 7 bases and V 2 bases, and 7 bases lay outside the gene matches. The DNA of the CDR3 is TGTGCCAGCAGCTTATCCGGGACTAGCGGGAGTTTTAATGAGCAGTTCTTC. Translation: CASSLSGTSGSFNEQFF.